These T cell receptor beta chains were read from a single sample in a study of a mutant IDH1 vaccine in newly diagnosed glioma. TCRdb's table, derived via immunoSEQ multiplex PCR, lists solely in-frame clones and lacks some. The table lists tens of thousands of clones, approximately 80% of them singletons. Which antigens these TCRs recognize remains unknown. The sample in question was PBMCs, obtained from a glioma patient whose treatment included an IDH1 peptide vaccine. The receptors here all came from a woman under 30 with glioma. The CDR3 runs from the conserved cysteine through the conserved F or W. The order of the fields is D gene, V gene, J gene, clone size, CDR3 protein, CDR3 DNA. A D gene is named only where the DNA matches it firmly. Clone size is not always given. Where it is, it says once, few, many or a class for expanded clones.

NA,TRBV27,TRBJ1-1,NA,CASSSTGTEAFF,TGTGCCAGCAGTTCGACCGGCACTGAAGCTTTCTTT
TRBD2,TRBV19,TRBJ2-3,NA,CASSPWELATDTQYF,TGTGCCAGTAGTCCGTGGGAACTAGCGACGGATACGCAGTATTTT
TRBD1,TRBV7-3,TRBJ1-1,NA,CASSPTGGLNTEAFF,TGTGCCAGCAGCCCGACAGGGGGGCTGAACACTGAAGCTTTCTTT
NA,TRBV7-9,TRBJ2-7,NA,CASSSPFTPLEQYF,TGTGCCAGCAGCTCCCCCTTTACCCCCCTCGAGCAGTACTTC
NA,TRBV7-9,TRBJ2-1,NA,CASSPGSLVNNEQFF,TGTGCCAGCAGCCCCGGAAGCCTCGTGAACAATGAGCAGTTCTTC
TRBD1,TRBV5-1,TRBJ2-5,NA,CASSPGQGADYQETQYF,TGCGCCAGCAGCCCGGGACAGGGGGCAGACTACCAAGAGACCCAGTACTTC
NA,TRBV7-8,TRBJ2-2,NA,CASSLERGLNTGELFF,TGTGCCAGCAGCTTAGAAAGGGGACTGAACACCGGGGAGCTGTTTTTT
NA,TRBV7-9,TRBJ1-1,NA,CASTLGGLNTEAFF,TGTGCCAGCACCTTGGGGGGGCTGAACACTGAAGCTTTCTTT
TRBD1,TRBV4-2,TRBJ2-3,NA,CASSQDSGTGGTDTQYF,TGTGCCAGCAGCCAAGACTCCGGGACAGGGGGAACAGATACGCAGTATTTT
TRBD1,TRBV4-1,TRBJ1-5,NA,CASSQGPGQGPNQPQHF,TGCGCCAGCAGCCAAGGACCGGGACAGGGGCCCAATCAGCCCCAGCATTTT
TRBD1,TRBV4-3,TRBJ2-7,NA,CASSQWDSSYEQYF,TGCGCCAGCAGCCAATGGGACAGTTCCTACGAGCAGTACTTC
TRBD2,TRBV10-2,TRBJ2-3,NA,CASRLAGGTDTQYF,TGCGCCAGCAGACTAGCGGGAGGGACAGATACGCAGTATTTT
NA,TRBV7-9,TRBJ1-2,NA,CATTGPDYGYTF,TGTGCCACGACAGGACCCGACTATGGCTACACCTTC
NA,TRBV7-9,TRBJ1-4,NA,CASSPRGGVNEKLFF,TGTGCCAGCAGCCCCCGGGGGGGGGTGAACGAAAAACTGTTTTTT
TRBD1,TRBV5-6,TRBJ1-2,NA,CASSPDRGRGDYGYTF,TGTGCCAGCAGCCCGGACAGGGGCCGGGGGGACTATGGCTACACCTTC
NA,TRBV6-1,TRBJ1-4,NA,CASRQTVEKLFF,TGTGCCAGCAGACAAACGGTTGAAAAACTGTTTTTT
NA,TRBV9,TRBJ2-1,NA,CASSVVGGASYNEQFF,TGTGCCAGCAGCGTAGTGGGGGGCGCATCCTACAATGAGCAGTTCTTC
NA,TRBV6-1,TRBJ2-3,NA,CASSERQSDTQYF,TGTGCCAGCAGCGAAAGACAGTCAGATACGCAGTATTTT
NA,TRBV6-1,TRBJ1-5,NA,CASSLADSNQPQHF,TGTGCCAGCAGCCTAGCGGATAGCAATCAGCCCCAGCATTTT
TRBD2,TRBV2,TRBJ2-7,NA,CASSSGTSGPYEQYF,TGTGCCAGCAGTTCCGGGACTAGCGGTCCTTACGAGCAGTACTTC
NA,TRBV5-1,TRBJ1-5,NA,CASSLDGGRNQPQHF,TGCGCCAGCAGCTTGGACGGGGGCAGGAATCAGCCCCAGCATTTT
NA,TRBV13,TRBJ2-7,NA,CASSRLALYEQYF,TGTGCCAGCAGTCGCCTTGCCCTTTACGAGCAGTACTTC
TRBD2,TRBV9,TRBJ2-1,NA,CASSGRTSGRARENEQFF,TGTGCCAGCAGCGGGCGGACTAGCGGGAGGGCAAGGGAAAATGAGCAGTTCTTC
TRBD1,TRBV9,TRBJ1-1,NA,CASSGTGGGTEAFF,TGTGCCAGCAGCGGTACAGGGGGAGGCACTGAAGCTTTCTTT
NA,TRBV15,TRBJ2-6,NA,CATSRDRSGANVLTF,TGTGCCACCAGCAGAGACAGATCTGGGGCCAACGTCCTGACTTTC
NA,TRBV4-3,TRBJ2-2,once,CASSQAGLNTGELFF,TGCGCCAGCAGCCAAGCGGGCTTGAACACCGGGGAGCTGTTTTTT
NA,TRBV4-1,TRBJ1-5,NA,CASSQGGAPNQPQHF,TGCGCCAGCAGCCAGGGCGGCGCCCCCAATCAGCCCCAGCATTTT
NA,TRBV7-6,TRBJ1-1,NA,CASSQLLRGTEAFF,TGTGCCAGCAGCCAACTCCTTCGGGGGACTGAAGCTTTCTTT
NA,TRBV5-1,TRBJ1-5,few,CASSLGERGQPQHF,TGCGCCAGCAGCTTGGGTGAGAGGGGACAGCCCCAGCATTTT
TRBD2,TRBV29-1,TRBJ2-3,NA,CSVEDLAGKGDTQYF,TGCAGCGTTGAAGATCTAGCGGGGAAAGGAGATACGCAGTATTTT
NA,TRBV5-4,TRBJ1-2,NA,CASSFTGGFSGYTF,TGTGCCAGCAGCTTTACGGGAGGGTTCTCGGGCTACACCTTC